This T cell receptor beta chain was sequenced for a study of shared clonotypes between healthy human individuals. Findings and limits, study-wide: Sharing across a few donors was seen in 4% to 5.5% of naive CD4 clonotypes.

In regard to this clone: Its matching antigen is unknown. An end of the junction differs from the germline gene, which may be a read error. The sample holds other DNA sequences that translate to the same CDR3.

Method: immunoSEQ multiplex PCR; TCRdb's copy keeps in-frame clones and lacks some. This table has a few million clones, approximately 92% appearing once. CDR3 length equals 11 residues. Germline V gives CDR1 MNHNS, CDR2 SASEGT. V and J are TRBV6-1 and TRBJ2-2, with D unresolved. Source material: naive CD4+ T cells sorted from blood. Subset defined: CD45RA+ positively selected. This clonotype was sampled from a man aged 18 to 35 in good health. DNA of the CDR3: TGTGCCACCAGTCCCCACCGGGAGCTGTTTTTT. Protein sequence: CATSPHRELFF.